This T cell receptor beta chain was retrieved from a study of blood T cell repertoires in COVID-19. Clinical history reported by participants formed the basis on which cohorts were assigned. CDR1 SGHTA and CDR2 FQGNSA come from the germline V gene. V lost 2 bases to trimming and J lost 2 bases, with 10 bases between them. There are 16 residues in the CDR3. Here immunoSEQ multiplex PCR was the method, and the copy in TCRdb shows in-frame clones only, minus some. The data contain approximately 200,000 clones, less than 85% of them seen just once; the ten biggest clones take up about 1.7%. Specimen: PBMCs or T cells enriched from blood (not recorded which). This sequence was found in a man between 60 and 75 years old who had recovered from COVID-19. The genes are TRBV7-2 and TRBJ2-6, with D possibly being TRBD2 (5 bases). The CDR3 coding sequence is TGTGCCAGCAGCTTAATCGTCGGGGCTGGGGCCAACGTCCTGACTTTC. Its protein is CASSLIVGAGANVLTF.